This TCR beta chain was found in a study of spatial heterogeneity in lung cancer. TCRdb redid the calling of the 5' RACE reads with MiXCR, one entry per CDR3 protein. This sample has some 38,000 distinct CDR3 sequences; around 3.3% occur once, and the top ten carry about 34%. Time point given: sample taken at primary tumor resection. The CDR3 sequence is 13 residues long. J gave up 4 bases and V 6 bases, and 5 bases lay outside the gene matches. In this sample, this clonotype turned up many times. The sequence was collected from a male donor with early-stage non-small cell lung cancer. The sequenced sample was normal lung tissue next to the tumor, obtained at surgery. The gene calls are TRBV12-3 or TRBV12-4 and TRBJ1-2; 7 nucleotides line up with TRBD1. The CDR3 reads CASSPSGGYGYTF. DNA for the CDR3: TGTGCCAGCAGCCCGTCAGGGGGCTATGGCTACACCTTC.